Below, 20 T cell receptor beta chains from the same sample are listed, as sequenced in a study of response to subunit inactivated influenza vaccine. TCRdb re-called the RT-PCR reads with MiXCR, one entry per CDR3 protein. The table includes about 240,000 distinct CDR3 sequences, 12% detected once. The specimen comprised non-naive T cells sorted from PBMCs, sampled 14 to 15 days before vaccination. These receptors all stem from a man aged 50-60 years who received an inactivated influenza vaccine.

J is TRBJ2-1 and V is TRBV6-2 or TRBV6-3, with 7 bases identical to TRBD1. After removal of 4 bases from V and 7 bases from J, the junction contained 7 bases not matched to a gene. Germline CDR1 MNHEY, CDR2 SVGEGT. The CDR3 has 14 residues. CDR3 DNA: TGTGCCAGCAGTTCCTTCGGGACAGTTAATGAGCAGTTCTTC. Encoded protein: CASSSFGTVNEQFF.

This chain links TRBV10-3 with TRBJ2-2; TRBD2 agrees at 10 bases. The J segment lost 6 bases and the V segment lost 4 bases, leaving 14 bases of the junction unmatched. Looked up from germline, CDR1 is ENHRY and CDR2 is SYGVKD. The CDR3 extends over 18 amino acids. The CDR3 loop reads CAISGGSGRSIIAGELFF. CDR3 DNA: TGTGCCATCAGTGGCGGTAGCGGGAGGTCGATTATCGCCGGGGAGCTGTTTTTT.

The CDR3 DNA reads as TGCGCCAGCAGCCAAGATTGGGGGGTGTACTACGAGCAGTACTTC. Its protein product is CASSQDWGVYYEQYF. This sequence joins TRBV4-3 and TRBJ2-7, with TRBD2 as a possible D gene (6 bases). CDR1 and CDR2 (germline): LGHNA, YSLEER. The CDR3 runs to 15 residues. With 0 bases removed from V and 3 bases from J, the gap between germline ends came to 12 bases.

DNA of the CDR3: TGTGCCAGCAGCTTAGAAGGGACAGGAAAATTCAAAAACATTCAGTACTTC. Protein sequence: CASSLEGTGKFKNIQYF. V usage is TRBV11-2 and J usage is TRBJ2-4; 8 bases align to TRBD1. The CDR3 is made up of 17 amino acids. With V trimmed by 0 bases and J by 3 bases, 7 bases remained unmatched. CDR1 is SGHAT and CDR2 is FQNNGV in the germline V gene.

The J gene is TRBJ2-5, the V gene TRBV6-2 or TRBV6-3; 9 positions agree with TRBD1. Losses at the gene ends were 7 bases for V and 1 base for J; bases not matched to a gene: 7. Germline CDR1 and CDR2: MNHEY and SVGEGT. The CDR3 contains 15 residues. Here the CDR3 reads CASTGQGNPQETQYF. CDR3 coding DNA: TGTGCCAGCACGGGACAGGGAAACCCCCAAGAGACCCAGTACTTC.

This clonotype was recorded a few times. The rearrangement links TRBV5-6 to TRBJ2-5, with a possible D match to TRBD2 (6 bases). The CDR3 has 14 amino acids. Trimming stripped 1 base from V and 5 bases from J, with 12 bases between. Germline-derived CDR1 and CDR2 are SGHDT and YYEEEE. CDR3 amino acids: CASSLRPGVETQYF. The DNA for the CDR3 is TGTGCCAGCAGCTTGAGGCCGGGGGTTGAGACCCAGTACTTC.

This clonotype has a handful of counts. The gene calls are TRBV19 and TRBJ1-5; D gene unclear. The germline CDR1 and CDR2 sequences are LNHDA and SQIVND (reference sequence). V lost 1 base to trimming and J lost 0 bases, with 16 bases between them. The CDR3 totals 18 residues. DNA of the CDR3: TGTGCCAGTAGTATAGCCAGGATGGATCCCCTTAGCAATCAGCCCCAGCATTTT. Amino acid sequence: CASSIARMDPLSNQPQHF.

Of note for this clonotype: This clone may be a read error of a much larger clone one base away. This chain joins TRBV25-1 and TRBJ2-7, with D unresolved. The CDR3 length is 17 residues. Between the trimmed V and J ends, which lost 3 bases and 4 bases, there was a span of 22 bases. The V gene's germline CDR1 is MGHDK and CDR2 SYGVNS. The CDR3 sequence is CASSDSTLMTEQYEQYF. CDR3 bases: TGTGCCAGCAGTGATTCGACACTCATGACGGAGCAGTACGAGCAGTACTTC.

This clonotype turned up a few times. The chain employs TRBV12-3 or TRBV12-4 and TRBJ1-1; D is ambiguous. This CDR3 contains 12 residues. Trimming took off 2 bases at V and 5 bases at J, with 6 bases between the two ends. CDR3 amino acids: CASSLTRTEAFF. Here the CDR3 DNA reads TGTGCCAGCAGTTTAACCAGGACTGAAGCTTTCTTT.

This clonotype has a count of ten or more. The rearrangement joins TRBV2 to TRBJ2-1, with D possibly matching TRBD2 (5 bases). The CDR3 runs 13 residues. The V end lost 7 bases, the J end lost 8 bases, and 15 bases lay between the germline ends. Germline lookup yields CDR1 SNHLY and CDR2 FYNNEI. The CDR3 DNA follows: TGTGCCAGCAATCGGTACCAGAGGGATGAGCAGTTCTTC. Protein: CASNRYQRDEQFF.

This rearrangement joins TRBV12-3 or TRBV12-4 to TRBJ2-2; D might be TRBD2 (5 bases). V gave up 6 bases and J gave up 4 bases, with 12 bases separating them. CDR3 length: 14 amino acids. CDR3 sequence: CASRPGERTGELFF. The CDR3, as DNA: TGTGCCAGCAGACCCGGGGAGCGCACCGGGGAGCTGTTTTTT.

This clonotype was found a few times. V usage is TRBV6-1 and J usage is TRBJ2-3, with 8 bases that match TRBD2. Germline V lookup: CDR1 MNHNS, CDR2 SASEGT. CDR3 size: 14 residues. Trimming at V came to 5 bases and at J to 4 bases, leaving 5 bases not matched to a gene. The CDR3 nucleotides are TGTGCCAGCAGTACCCGGGGGGGCCCAGATACGCAGTATTTT. This translates into CASSTRGGPDTQYF.

This clonotype was recorded many times. The chain is built from TRBV6-1 and TRBJ1-4, with 8 bases identical to TRBD1. V was clipped by 3 bases and J by 12 bases; unmatched bases: 6. The germline V gene has CDR1 MNHNS and CDR2 SASEGT. The CDR3 has 13 residues. The CDR3 region is CASSDGQGLELFF. The CDR3 bases are TGTGCCAGCAGTGACGGACAGGGCCTAGAACTGTTTTTT.

This clonotype was counted between two and nine times. The chain carries TRBV29-1 and TRBJ2-3, with TRBD2 as a possible D gene (5 bases). The CDR3 is 15 amino acids. The germline gives CDR1 SQVTM, CDR2 ANQGSEA. The V end lost 5 bases, the J end lost 4 bases, and 19 bases lay between the germline ends. CDR3 nucleotides: TGCAGCGTTAGTAACGGGGTTCTAGGCGCAGATACGCAGTATTTT. The encoded protein is CSVSNGVLGADTQYF.

This chain uses TRBV11-2 with TRBJ2-1, with D perhaps matching TRBD1 (5 bases). Germline V lookup: CDR1 SGHAT, CDR2 FQNNGV. Trimming stripped 3 bases from V and 6 bases from J, with 12 bases between. This CDR3 comprises 14 residues. CDR3 residues: CASSFPQRGNEQFF. The CDR3, as DNA: TGTGCCAGCAGCTTCCCCCAAAGGGGCAATGAGCAGTTCTTC.

This clonotype was seen only a few times. The CDR3 DNA reads as TGTGCCAGCAGTTTTTTAGGGGATAATTCACCCCTCCACTTT. It is translated as CASSFLGDNSPLHF. The V gene is TRBV12-3 or TRBV12-4, the J gene TRBJ1-6; perhaps TRBD1 as D (5 bases). There are 14 residues in the CDR3. Trimming removed 3 bases from V and 5 bases from J, with 8 bases in between.

At least ten counts were recorded for this clonotype. The genes are TRBV7-2 and TRBJ2-1; possibly TRBD2 for D (6 bases). This CDR3 spans 13 amino acids. V lost 1 base, J lost 7 bases, and 8 bases lay in between. Per the germline V gene, CDR1 is SGHTA and CDR2 is FQGNSA. The CDR3 spells CASSLGTKNEQFF. DNA for the CDR3: TGTGCCAGCAGCTTAGGGACTAAGAATGAGCAGTTCTTC. Using reference TRBV7-2 and TRBJ2-1 for the parts outside the CDR3, the full variable domain is GAGVSQSPSNKVTEKGKDVELRCDPISGHTALYWYRQSLGQGLEFLIYFQGNSAPDKSGLPSDRFSAERTGGSVSTLTIQRTQQEDSAVYLCASSLGTKNEQFFGPGTRLTVL.

This clonotype occurred a few times. The chain uses TRBV29-1 and TRBJ2-3, with D possibly being TRBD1 (6 bases). The CDR3 totals 14 residues. Germline CDR1 SQVTM, CDR2 ANQGSEA. The V gene lost 4 bases and the J gene lost 2 bases, with 13 bases spanning the gap. This CDR3 reads CSVGTASYTDTQYF. The CDR3 coding sequence is TGCAGCGTTGGGACAGCGTCGTACACAGATACGCAGTATTTT.

This clonotype was seen repeatedly, ten times or more. The chain recombines TRBV4-1 with TRBJ2-5; TRBD2 matches at 7 bases. The CDR3 has 16 residues. Trimming removed 4 bases from V and 1 base from J; junction bases left unmatched: 9. Germline values: CDR1 MGHRA, CDR2 YSYEKL. DNA of the CDR3: TGCGCCAGCAGCCTCTATGGGGAGGGACCCCAAGAGACCCAGTACTTC. Encoded protein: CASSLYGEGPQETQYF.

This chain joins TRBV12-3 or TRBV12-4 and TRBJ2-1, with unresolved D. Deletions cut 4 bases from V and 5 bases from J, with 6 bases between. The CDR3 has 12 residues. CDR3 bases: TGTGCCAGCAGTTCTAATAACAATGAGCAGTTCTTC. Encoded protein: CASSSNNNEQFF.